This T cell receptor (beta chain) is from a study of blood T cell repertoires in COVID-19. Looking at the study overall: From T cells, B-cell-depleted T cells, or PBMCs came the material, which was cDNA or gDNA.

In this sample, this clone turned up a few times. In the original workflow: Reference gene primer amplification gave estimated nucleated cell counts. Some clones are missing from TCRdb's copy, which holds only in-frame ones; the method was immunoSEQ multiplex PCR. The V and J calls and clone size are taken from that table; D and trimming were inferred from the DNA. Among a few hundred thousand clones listed, over 75% were seen once. The sequence was obtained from a man younger than 40 who had recovered from COVID-19. The specimen sequenced was peripheral blood.

The CDR3 nucleotides read TGTGCCAGCAGTTACCAGAGAGACAGCTCACCCCTCCACTTT. It encodes CASSYQRDSSPLHF. The chain couples TRBV6-6 to TRBJ1-6, with TRBD1 as a possible D gene (5 bases). V lost 2 bases and J 10 bases, leaving 12 bases between the germline ends. The CDR3 contains 14 residues. The V gene's germline CDR1 is MNHNY and CDR2 SVGAGI (reference sequence).